This passage covers 3 T cell receptor beta chains from one sample sequenced in a study of blood T cell repertoires in COVID-19. Sequenced by immunoSEQ multiplex PCR; TCRdb stores in-frame clones only, minus some. Altogether about 230,000 clones are present, 70% to 90% being singletons, with the ten largest covering 3% to 3.5%. The sequencing sample was made of PBMCs or T cells enriched from blood (not recorded which). The receptors derive from a woman in her fifties or sixties in a cohort exposed to, infected with or recovered from COVID-19 (not recorded which).

The V and J genes are TRBV5-1 and TRBJ2-7, with D unclear. The germline V gene has CDR1 SGHRS and CDR2 YFSETQ. The length of the CDR3 is 13 residues. Trimming shortened V by 4 bases and J by 2 bases, and 10 bases separated the two germline ends. The CDR3 sequence is CASSPRRTYEQYF. The CDR3 DNA follows: TGCGCCAGCAGCCCCCGCAGAACCTACGAGCAGTACTTC.

This clone has only one observation. The chain recombines TRBV27 with TRBJ1-5; D is unresolved. This CDR3 contains 13 residues. Germline V gives CDR1 MNHEY, CDR2 SMNVEV (reference sequence). V was clipped by 8 bases and J by 7 bases, with 15 bases between them. The CDR3 protein is CASAEQARQPQHF. The CDR3, as DNA: TGTGCCAGCGCTGAACAAGCGCGGCAGCCCCAGCATTTT.

The rearrangement uses TRBV6-4 and TRBJ1-2, with D uncertain. The V gene's germline CDR1 is MRHNA and CDR2 SNTAGT. Trimming left V 6 bases short and J 2 bases short, with 10 bases between. There are 13 residues in the CDR3. The CDR3 protein is CASRRGQNYGYTF. The CDR3 nucleotides are TGTGCCAGCAGGCGTGGGCAGAACTATGGCTACACCTTC.